A selection of T cell receptor beta chains follows, all from one sample in a study of blood T cells in healthy people across ages. Using its own MiXCR run on the 5' RACE reads, TCRdb lists one record per CDR3 protein. The data contain 800,000 to 950,000 distinct CDR3 sequences, about 27% of them singletons. The same data also went into a second study, on T cells of mothers and their children.

Material: blood. All receptors derive from a woman in her thirties or forties in good health. The CDR3 runs from the conserved cysteine through the conserved F or W. A D gene is named only where the DNA matches it firmly. Part of the rows lack a size; the others show once, few, many or a class for expanded clones.

NA,NA,TRBJ1-5,TRBV15,TGTGCCACCAGCAGAGATCTCGGTATCAACAAGCCCCAGCATTTT,CATSRDLGINKPQHF
NA,TRBD1,TRBJ2-7,TRBV7-2,TGTGCCAGCAGCTACACAGGGGTTTGGTCCTACAATGAGCAGTACTTC,CASSYTGVWSYNEQYF
few,NA,TRBJ2-4,TRBV21-1,TGTGCCAGCAGCAAAAACACGGACTTAAGAGATGAGCAGTACTTC,CASSKNTDLRDEQYF
once,NA,TRBJ1-1,TRBV6-5,TGTGCCAGCAGTTACCTTTCAGGGGACACTGAAGCTTTCTTT,CASSYLSGDTEAFF
many,TRBD2,TRBJ2-3,TRBV20-1,TGCAGTGCTAGCGACCGGACTAGCCCCACAGATACGCAGTATTTT,CSASDRTSPTDTQYF
NA,TRBD2,TRBJ2-4,TRBV2,TGTGCCAGCACCGGGACTTGGCGGGGGGAGCAGTACTTC,CASTGTWRGEQYF
NA,NA,TRBJ1-2,TRBV28,TGTGCCAGCAGGTCACAGCTGAATCGGAACTATGGCTACACCTTC,CASRSQLNRNYGYTF
NA,NA,TRBJ1-1,TRBV6-2/TRBV6-3,TGTGCCAGCAGTTCCACAGGGTTTGTCACTGAAGCTTTCTTT,CASSSTGFVTEAFF
NA,NA,TRBJ2-1,TRBV20-1,TGCAGTGCTAGAGATTTCCAGCTTGATGAGCAGTTCTTC,CSARDFQLDEQFF
NA,NA,TRBJ1-2,TRBV12-3/TRBV12-4,TGTGCCAGCAGCAAAGCCTCCCCGGGGGACTACACCTTC,CASSKASPGDYTF
few,TRBD1,TRBJ1-2,TRBV29-1,TGCAGCGTTGTCCCGGGACAGACGTGGCGTGGCTACACCTTC,CSVVPGQTWRGYTF
many,NA,TRBJ2-3,TRBV27,TGTGCCAGCAGTAACGGCATTACTCGCACAGATACGCAGTATTTT,CASSNGITRTDTQYF
few,NA,TRBJ2-7,TRBV7-6,TGTGCCAGCAGCTTAACCTCCCGGGACCCGACCTACGAGCAGTACTTC,CASSLTSRDPTYEQYF
many,TRBD1,TRBJ2-1,TRBV6-6,TGTGCCAGCAGCCTGGGGGACAGGGGGCTCAATGAGCAGTTCTTC,CASSLGDRGLNEQFF
NA,TRBD1,TRBJ2-2,TRBV4-3,TGCGCCAGCAGCCAGACAGGGGGCACCGGGGAGCTGTTTTTT,CASSQTGGTGELFF
once,TRBD1,TRBJ2-2,TRBV5-1,TGCGCCAGCAGCTTACCGGACAGGGGGCCCGGGGAGCTGTTTTTT,CASSLPDRGPGELFF
many,TRBD2,TRBJ2-7,TRBV12-3/TRBV12-4,TGTGCCAGCAGTGGCCCCGGCACTAGCGGGGGCGCCTACGAGCAGTACTTC,CASSGPGTSGGAYEQYF
NA,NA,TRBJ1-1,TRBV7-2,TGTGCCAGCAGCCTCCAGCCCCCCAATACGAACACTGAAGCTTTCTTT,CASSLQPPNTNTEAFF
few,NA,TRBJ1-6,TRBV5-1,TGCGCCAGCAGCAATCCAGGGGAGTCACCCCTCCACTTT,CASSNPGESPLHF
few,TRBD1,TRBJ2-1,TRBV28,TGTGCCAGCAGTTCCCCGACAGGGGGCATCGCTGAGCAGTTCTTC,CASSSPTGGIAEQFF
NA,TRBD2,TRBJ2-1,TRBV3-1,TGTGCCAGCAGCGCGCGACTAGCCTCCGAGCAGTTCTTC,CASSARLASEQFF
few,TRBD2,TRBJ2-7,TRBV20-1,TGCAGTGCTAGAGATTGGAGGAGCGGGGACTACGAGCAGTACTTC,CSARDWRSGDYEQYF
NA,NA,TRBJ1-2,TRBV10-3,TGTGCCATCACCCGCGGGATCTTAGGAGCTAACTATGGCTACACCTTC,CAITRGILGANYGYTF
NA,NA,TRBJ1-1,TRBV12-3/TRBV12-4,TGTGCCAGCACCCGGACCGGAGAAGCTTTCTTT,CASTRTGEAFF
many,TRBD2,TRBJ2-5,TRBV4-1,TGCGCCAGCAGCCAGGGGGTAGCGGGGGGTCCCCAAGAGACCCAGTACTTC,CASSQGVAGGPQETQYF
NA,TRBD2,TRBJ2-3,TRBV30,TGTGCCTGGAGCGGGGGGGCGGATACGCAGTATTTT,CAWSGGADTQYF
NA,TRBD1,TRBJ2-7,TRBV28,TGTGCCAGCAGTTTCAGTGGGGACAGGAACGAGCAGTACTTC,CASSFSGDRNEQYF
NA,TRBD1,TRBJ2-5,TRBV20-1,TGCAGTGCCCTTCCCCTCAGTTCCGGGACAGGGGGCGAGACCCAGTACTTC,CSALPLSSGTGGETQYF
NA,NA,TRBJ1-1,TRBV10-3,TGTGCCATCAGTGAGCCCGACACTGAAGCTTTCTTT,CAISEPDTEAFF
many,NA,TRBJ2-1,TRBV7-8,TGTGCCAGCAGCGACCGGGGGAATGAGCAGTTCTTC,CASSDRGNEQFF
NA,TRBD1,TRBJ2-5,TRBV15,TGTGCCACCAGCAGAGATGTCTACAGGGGCCCGACGGGGACCCAGTACTTC,CATSRDVYRGPTGTQYF
many,NA,TRBJ2-7,TRBV3-1,TGTGCCAGCAGCCAAGATTCGGGACCGGGGAACGAGCAGTACTTC,CASSQDSGPGNEQYF
many,NA,TRBJ2-5,TRBV7-2,TGTGCCAGCAGCTCCGACAGGAAAGAGACCCAGTACTTC,CASSSDRKETQYF
few,NA,TRBJ1-2,TRBV20-1,TGCAGTGCTCCCAGTAGGTCAGGGGCCTTCTATGGCTACACCTTC,CSAPSRSGAFYGYTF
few,TRBD1,TRBJ1-3,TRBV29-1,TGCAGCGTGAGGGGGCTGGGCGGAAACACCATATATTTT,CSVRGLGGNTIYF
few,NA,TRBJ2-7,TRBV12-3/TRBV12-4,TGTGCCAGCAGTTCGCAGACAGGCTTCTACGAGCAGTACTTC,CASSSQTGFYEQYF
NA,NA,TRBJ2-3,TRBV29-1,TGCAGCGTTGCCGCCGGGATAGGCACAGATACGCAGTATTTT,CSVAAGIGTDTQYF
few,NA,TRBJ2-7,TRBV7-9,TGTGCCAGCAGCTTACCCCGCGCAGGGGTGGGCGAGCAGTACTTC,CASSLPRAGVGEQYF
NA,NA,TRBJ1-4,TRBV19,TGTGCCAGTAGTGACCGGATAGGGGTTAATGAAAAACTGTTTTTT,CASSDRIGVNEKLFF
few,TRBD2,TRBJ2-1,TRBV29-1,TGTGGCGGGGGGGACAGTCGCTACGATGAGCAGTTCTTC,CGGGDSRYDEQFF
few,NA,TRBJ2-3,TRBV12-3/TRBV12-4,TGTGCCAGCAGTTTCCGCAGAACTAGCACAGATACGCAGTATTTT,CASSFRRTSTDTQYF
NA,TRBD2,TRBJ2-7,TRBV29-1,TGCAGCGTTGGATTGTCCTGGGGGGGATACAATGAGCAGTACTTC,CSVGLSWGGYNEQYF